Given below is one T cell receptor beta chain in context. Only in-frame clones appear in the TCRdb table, and some are missing; sequencing was by immunoSEQ multiplex PCR. The repertoire has about 170,000 clones, about three quarters of them found once; the top ten carry around 2.8%. The entry originates in a study of blood T cell repertoires in COVID-19. Study-level background: Some COVID-19 samples were acute and others convalescent; all came from the United States, Italy and Spain.

The CDR3 spans 14 residues. Germline assignment: CDR1 LNHDA and CDR2 SQIVND (reference sequence). Between the trimmed V and J ends, which lost 1 base and 2 bases, there was a span of 8 bases. The genes are TRBV19 and TRBJ1-2; a weak D match, TRBD1 (5 bases). The specimen was peripheral blood. The source is a man aged 65-85 years with acute or convalescent COVID-19. The CDR3 loop is CASSIGTPNYGYTF. CDR3 DNA: TGTGCCAGTAGTATAGGGACACCGAACTATGGCTACACCTTC.